This TCR beta chain was documented in a study of control samples from healthy donors and cancer patients. CDR1 and CDR2 from the germline V gene are SEHNR and FQNEAQ (reference sequence). The CDR3 runs 17 residues. V gave up 5 bases and J gave up 5 bases; unmatched junction bases: 11. Produced via immunoSEQ multiplex PCR; TCRdb's table is partial and in-frame only. The sample consists of approximately 86,000 clones, more than 85% of them appearing once. Material: blood. The receptor comes from a woman in her twenties or thirties in good health. The J gene is TRBJ2-1, the V gene TRBV7-9, with 11 bases fitting TRBD2. The CDR3 spells CASSRSGGALIDNEQFF. The CDR3 bases are TGTGCCAGCAGCCGTAGCGGGGGGGCCCTTATCGACAATGAGCAGTTCTTC.